This record covers a single T cell receptor beta chain. Antigen specificity is unknown. This sample is part of a study of cytomegalovirus exposure and HLA in healthy donors. Whole-study results and caveats: Association of a missense DCLRE1C variant with TCR beta V- and J-gene trimming was reported in a later analysis. Several top significant clusters appeared, in a later analysis, to be linked to common viral pathogens.

The CDR3 contains 14 residues. V lost 1 base and J lost 3, with 9 bases in between. Germline CDR1 SGHTA, CDR2 FQGNSA. The PCR was carried out with 60 Vbeta primers and 13 Jbeta primers. In the study's own analysis: A follow-up analysis tallied around 76 million unique TCR beta chains, 9 million to 11 million shared. Here immunoSEQ multiplex PCR was the method, and the copy in TCRdb shows in-frame clones only, minus some. That table supplies the V and J calls and clone size; D and trimming were determined from the DNA. The sample lists around 150,000 clones, about 70% occurring once. The chain couples TRBV7-2 to TRBJ1-2, with D possibly being TRBD1 (5 bases). This clonotype was sampled from a man aged 40-49 years in good health and CMV-seronegative. Sequenced input: PBMCs. CDR3 loop: CASSLGGRDYGYTF. CDR3 nucleotides: TGTGCCAGCAGCTTAGGCGGCAGGGACTATGGCTACACCTTC. The variable domain in full, completed from reference TRBV7-2 and TRBJ1-2, reads GAGVSQSPSNKVTEKGKDVELRCDPISGHTALYWYRQSLGQGLEFLIYFQGNSAPDKSGLPSDRFSAERTGGSVSTLTIQRTQQEDSAVYLCASSLGGRDYGYTFGSGTRLTVV.